A single sample gave rise to the 28 T cell receptor beta chains below, sequenced in a study of cytomegalovirus exposure and HLA in healthy donors. Primers for the PCR totalled 60 Vbeta and 13 Jbeta. Assay used: immunoSEQ multiplex PCR; TCRdb lists only in-frame clones, some missing. The sample has about 150,000 clones; around three quarters are singletons. The material sequenced was PBMCs. Receptors originate from a woman in her thirties or forties in good health and CMV-seropositive.

The chain is built from TRBV28 and TRBJ2-3; unclear D gene. The CDR3 is 12 amino acids. The germline V gene encodes CDR1 MDHEN and CDR2 SYDVKM. The ends were cut back, 6 bases at V and 2 bases at J, with 6 bases in the middle. The CDR3 loop reads CASRAPTDTQYF. The CDR3 nucleotides are TGTGCCAGCAGGGCCCCCACAGATACGCAGTATTTT.

CDR3 in amino acids: CASGQIQSNQPQHF. For the CDR3, the DNA is TGTGCCAGCGGACAGATTCAGAGCAATCAGCCCCAGCATTTT. This chain links TRBV2 with TRBJ1-5; TRBD1 is a possible D gene (6 bases). Germline lookup yields CDR1 SNHLY and CDR2 FYNNEI. The CDR3 covers 14 residues. The V end was cut by 8 bases, the J end by 1 base, with 12 bases between.

J is TRBJ1-1 and V is TRBV6-1, with 10 bases identical to TRBD1. This CDR3 has 15 amino acids. J lost 0 bases, V lost 6 bases, and 4 bases had no gene match. The germline CDR1 and CDR2 sequences are MNHNS and SASEGT. The chain's CDR3 is CASRPGQGMNTEAFF. The CDR3 nucleotides read TGTGCCAGCAGGCCGGGACAGGGGATGAACACTGAAGCTTTCTTT.

The V call is TRBV6-5, the J call TRBJ1-3; a possible D gene is TRBD1 (5 bases). CDR1 and CDR2 from the germline V gene are MNHEY and SVGAGI. The CDR3 has 15 residues. V was shortened by 7 bases and J by 3 bases, with 16 bases between the two germline ends. DNA for the CDR3: TGTGCCAGCACCTCATGGCCGGGACTTGGAAACACCATATATTTT. Its protein product is CASTSWPGLGNTIYF.

The chain has TRBV5-4 and TRBJ2-1; TRBD1 agrees at 8 bases. Looked up from germline, CDR1 is SGHNT and CDR2 is YYREEE (reference sequence). V trimming: 5 bases; J trimming: 4 bases; junction bases outside the gene matches: 5. The CDR3 extends over 14 amino acids. The CDR3, as DNA: TGTGCCAGCAGTGGACAGGGTCTATACAATGAGCAGTTCTTC. Translation: CASSGQGLYNEQFF.

CDR3 sequence: CASSDISGGFYEQYF. CDR3 coding DNA: TGCGCCAGCAGTGACATTAGCGGGGGCTTCTACGAGCAGTACTTC. V usage is TRBV10-2 and J usage is TRBJ2-5, with 9 bases matching TRBD2. Gene TRBJ2-7 matches the end of the DNA better, so the J call may be wrong. The germline CDR1 and CDR2 sequences are WSHSY and SAAADI. CDR3 length equals 15 residues.

This clone was seen more than once but under ten times. The chain couples TRBV18 to TRBJ2-7, with 7 bases matching TRBD2. CDR3 length: 15 residues. The germline V gene has CDR1 KGHSH and CDR2 LQKENI. J was trimmed by 6 bases and V by 0 bases; bases with no gene match: 8. For the CDR3, the DNA is TGTGCCAGCTCACCACCGTCACTAGCGAGTCGCGAGCAGTACTTC. It codes for CASSPPSLASREQYF.

In nucleotides, the CDR3 is TGTGCCATCAGTGAGCCAACGGGACTAGCGGAGTTGAACACCGGGGAGCTGTTTTTT. The encoded protein is CAISEPTGLAELNTGELFF. The chain links TRBV10-3 to TRBJ2-2; 11 bases are a match to TRBD2. This CDR3 has 19 amino acids. V shed 2 bases, J shed 1 base, and the junction held 9 bases outside the gene matches. The germline V gene encodes CDR1 ENHRY and CDR2 SYGVKD.

The chain employs TRBV4-1 and TRBJ2-5, with D possibly being TRBD1 (6 bases). CDR1 and CDR2 (germline): MGHRA, YSYEKL. The CDR3 contains 13 residues. Trimming removed 0 bases from V and 11 bases from J, with 13 bases in between. CDR3 residues: CASSQEWGREQYF. CDR3 nucleotide sequence: TGCGCCAGCAGCCAAGAATGGGGGCGAGAGCAGTACTTC.

This chain connects TRBV10-2 to TRBJ2-7; 9 bases are shared with TRBD2. The germline CDR1 and CDR2 sequences are WSHSY and SAAADI. There are 12 residues in the CDR3. After removal of 5 bases from V and 4 bases from J, the junction contained 0 bases not matched to a gene. The chain's CDR3 is CASSTSGYEQYF. DNA for the CDR3: TGCGCCAGCAGTACTAGCGGGTACGAGCAGTACTTC.

The J gene is TRBJ2-3, the V gene TRBV29-1; TRBD2 aligns across 10 bases. In germline, CDR1 is SQVTM, CDR2 ANQGSEA. The V gene end was trimmed by 6 bases and the J gene end by 0 bases; junction bases not matched to a gene: 3. This CDR3 comprises 14 residues. CDR3 amino acids: CSVASGGSTDTQYF. The CDR3 DNA sequence: TGCAGCGTCGCTAGCGGGGGAAGCACAGATACGCAGTATTTT.

This clone has only a few counts. J is TRBJ1-1 and V is TRBV29-1, with D possibly matching TRBD1 (5 bases). CDR1 is SQVTM, CDR2 ANQGSEA, per germline. V lost 4 bases, J lost 0 bases, and 12 bases lay in between. The CDR3 covers 14 residues. The CDR3 spells CSVVRQNLNTEAFF. The DNA for the CDR3 is TGCAGCGTTGTAAGACAGAACCTGAACACTGAAGCTTTCTTT.

This chain links TRBV4-2 with TRBJ2-5, with D possibly matching TRBD1 (7 bases). The J call is in doubt because the DNA end fits TRBJ2-7 better. This CDR3 spans 16 amino acids. The germline V gene encodes CDR1 LGHNA and CDR2 YNFKEQ. CDR3 in DNA: TGTGCCAGCAGCCAAGATTGGTCAGGGGGGTTCTACGAGCAGTACTTC. This gives the protein CASSQDWSGGFYEQYF.

This clone was seen only a few times. The chain couples TRBV2 to TRBJ2-7; 7 positions agree with TRBD1. V lost 6 bases to trimming and J lost 4 bases; unmatched junction nucleotides: 9. The germline CDR1 and CDR2 sequences are SNHLY and FYNNEI. The CDR3 loop spans 14 amino acids. CDR3 DNA: TGTGCCAGCAGCAAGGGGACAGCAGGATACGAGCAGTACTTC. It yields the protein CASSKGTAGYEQYF.

The chain joins TRBV28 to TRBJ2-7; D is possibly TRBD2 (6 bases). The CDR3 has 14 residues. Germline CDR1 MDHEN, CDR2 SYDVKM. V lost 2 bases to trimming and J lost 4 bases, with 12 bases between them. The CDR3 DNA reads TGTGCCAGCAGTTTAGAGGGACTGATATACGAGCAGTACTTC. Translation gives CASSLEGLIYEQYF.

Concerning this clone itself: One end of the junction is discordant with germline, which a read error may explain. The chain recombines TRBV6-5 with TRBJ1-4; 9 bases line up with TRBD1. Germline-derived CDR1 and CDR2 are MNHEY and SVGAGI. The CDR3 has 16 amino acids. CDR3 amino acids: CASSYFPGQGYEKLFF. The CDR3 coding sequence is TGTGCCAGCAGCTACTTTCCGGGACAGGGATACGAAAAACTGTTTTTT.

This clone was seen only a few times. The rearrangement links TRBV12-5 to TRBJ2-3, with a possible D match to TRBD1 (6 bases). Trimming removed 4 bases at V and 2 bases at J, with 13 bases between. CDR3 length: 15 residues. The germline gives CDR1 LGHNT, CDR2 FRNRAP. The CDR3 protein is CASGSSGQYTDTQYF. CDR3 DNA sequence: TGTGCTAGTGGTTCCTCCGGACAGTACACAGATACGCAGTATTTT.

CDR3 protein: CASSLPRTGGYTDTQYF. CDR3 coding DNA: TGTGCCAGCAGCTTACCCCGGACAGGGGGTTACACAGATACGCAGTATTTT. The V gene is TRBV7-2, the J gene TRBJ2-3; 10 positions agree with TRBD1. The V and J ends lost 2 bases and 2 bases, in that order; junction bases with no gene match: 7. This CDR3 is 17 amino acids long. Germline CDR1 reads SGHTA; CDR2 reads FQGNSA.

The chain recombines TRBV29-1 with TRBJ2-5; tentatively, D is TRBD2 (7 bases). Germline CDR1 and CDR2: SQVTM and ANQGSEA. The CDR3 length is 15 residues. Between the trimmed V and J ends, which lost 4 bases and 5 bases, there was a span of 20 bases. CDR3 coding DNA: TGCAGCGTTGTCGATTATGGGGGGGCCTTGGAGACCCAGTACTTC. Amino acid sequence: CSVVDYGGALETQYF.

V and J are TRBV4-1 and TRBJ2-5; TRBD2 matches 7 bases. This CDR3 comprises 15 residues. Germline assignment: CDR1 MGHRA and CDR2 YSYEKL. J was trimmed by 7 bases and V by 0 bases; bases with no gene match: 8. This CDR3 reads CASSQEGAGDGTQYF. Here the CDR3 DNA reads TGCGCCAGCAGCCAAGAGGGCGCGGGGGATGGGACCCAGTACTTC.

This sequence joins TRBV7-3 and TRBJ1-1; maybe TRBD1 (5 bases). CDR1 is SGHTA, CDR2 FQGTGA, per germline. V was shortened by 3 bases and J by 5 bases, with 10 bases between the two germline ends. The CDR3 has 13 amino acids. The CDR3 nucleotides read TGTGCCAGCAGCTTGGGACTCAAGACTGAAGCTTTCTTT. Amino acid sequence: CASSLGLKTEAFF.

This chain uses TRBV18 with TRBJ2-7; tentatively, D is TRBD2 (5 bases). The V end was cut by 3 bases, the J end by 5 bases, with 14 bases between. The CDR3 consists of 14 residues. Germline V gene sequence: CDR1 KGHSH, CDR2 LQKENI. The CDR3 DNA reads as TGTGCCAGCTCACCGGCGGGCCTGTCCCACGAGCAGTACTTC. It codes for CASSPAGLSHEQYF.

This clone was recorded once. This chain uses TRBV6-5 with TRBJ1-1, with 10 positions matching TRBD1. Germline V gene data show CDR1 as MNHEY and CDR2 as SVGAGI. There are 15 residues in the CDR3. J lost 4 bases, V lost 7 bases, and 9 bases had no gene match. Written as DNA, the CDR3 is TGTGCCAGCACCTCTGACAGGGGGCAAAGCACTGAAGCTTTCTTT. Residues: CASTSDRGQSTEAFF.

This sequence joins TRBV6-1 and TRBJ1-5; 9 bases match TRBD1. The CDR3 runs to 15 residues. After removal of 4 bases from V and 1 base from J, the junction contained 2 bases not matched to a gene. Germline-derived CDR1 and CDR2 are MNHNS and SASEGT. The CDR3 reads CASSGGQGSNQPQHF. The CDR3 DNA sequence: TGTGCCAGCAGTGGAGGACAGGGGAGCAATCAGCCCCAGCATTTT.

The chain links TRBV18 to TRBJ1-5; TRBD1 matches 8 bases. This CDR3 contains 13 residues. J gave up 6 bases and V 4 bases, and 2 bases lay outside the gene matches. CDR1 is KGHSH and CDR2 is LQKENI in the germline V gene. In DNA form, the CDR3 reads TGTGCCAGCTCACTTGGGACAGGTCAGCCCCAGCATTTT. This encodes CASSLGTGQPQHF. Supplemented by reference TRBV18 and TRBJ1-5, the full variable domain reads NAGVMQNPRHLVRRRGQEARLRCSPMKGHSHVYWYRQLPEEGLKFMVYLQKENIIDESGMPKERFSAEFPKEGPSILRIQQVVRGDSAAYFCASSLGTGQPQHFGDGTRLSIL.

The gene calls are TRBV6-1 and TRBJ1-1; no definite D call. Trimming left V 7 bases short and J 0 bases short, with 12 bases between. The CDR3 totals 14 residues. In germline, CDR1 is MNHNS, CDR2 SASEGT. The DNA of the CDR3 is TGTGCCAGCAACATAGCCACCGTGAACACTGAAGCTTTCTTT. It yields the protein CASNIATVNTEAFF.

The J gene is TRBJ2-7, the V gene TRBV10-1; D is possibly TRBD2 (5 bases). This CDR3 has 13 amino acids. V lost 2 bases to trimming and J lost 3 bases, with 8 bases between them. CDR1 WNHNN and CDR2 SYGVQD come from the germline V gene (reference sequence). Here the CDR3 reads CASSEEGSYEQYF. CDR3 nucleotide sequence: TGCGCCAGCAGTGAGGAGGGCAGCTACGAGCAGTACTTC.

The chain has TRBV14 and TRBJ2-2; D is ambiguous. V lost 1 base to trimming and J lost 5 bases, with 8 bases between them. The CDR3 covers 14 residues. Per the germline V gene, CDR1 is SGHDN and CDR2 is FVKESK. The CDR3 nucleotides read TGTGCCAGCAGCCAAGTTCCAGGAACCGGGGAGCTGTTTTTT. Protein sequence: CASSQVPGTGELFF.